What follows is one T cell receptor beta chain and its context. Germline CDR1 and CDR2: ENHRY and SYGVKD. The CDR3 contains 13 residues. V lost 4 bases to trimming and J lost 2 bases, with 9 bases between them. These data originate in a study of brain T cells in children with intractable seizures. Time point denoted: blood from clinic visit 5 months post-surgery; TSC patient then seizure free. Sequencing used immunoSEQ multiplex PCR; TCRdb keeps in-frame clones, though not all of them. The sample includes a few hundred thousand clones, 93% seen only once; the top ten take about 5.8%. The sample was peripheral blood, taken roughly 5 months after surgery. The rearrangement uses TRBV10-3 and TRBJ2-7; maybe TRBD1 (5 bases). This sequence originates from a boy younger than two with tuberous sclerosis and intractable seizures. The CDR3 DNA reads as TGTGCCATCAGTGGGGGCTCCACCTACGAGCAGTACTTC. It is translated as CAISGGSTYEQYF.